This T cell receptor beta chain emerged from a study of CD4 T cells in relation to SARS-CoV-2 and coronaviruses. Note on this clone: Its antigen is still unknown.

Looked up from germline, CDR1 is MNHEY and CDR2 is SVGEGT. V shed 2 bases, J shed 0 bases, and the junction held 10 bases outside the gene matches. The CDR3 length is 19 residues. Repertoires were generated with immunoSEQ multiplex PCR, while TCRdb's copy carries only in-frame clones and drops some. This table has about 37,000 clones, approximately 81% appearing once. The sequencing sample was made of naive CD4+ T cells from PBMCs, cultured in vitro. Subset noted: naive CD4+ T cells isolated by negative enrichment. This clonotype was sampled from an adult with COVID-19. The chain recombines TRBV6-2 or TRBV6-3 with TRBJ2-2, with TRBD1 matching 9 bases. The CDR3 bases are TGTGCCAGCAGTTACCCCCTCGGGACAGGGACCCCGAACACCGGGGAGCTGTTTTTT. It specifies CASSYPLGTGTPNTGELFF.